One and the same sample provided the 32 T cell receptor beta chains below, sequenced in a study of blood T cells in healthy people across ages. A J-beta primer mix and a sample-barcoded 5' primer were used in a second PCR of about 7 to 12 cycles. One entry per CDR3 protein, called by TCRdb with MiXCR from the 5' RACE reads. The top ten hold 15% of the sample, which has roughly 700,000 distinct CDR3 sequences, about 34% seen once. Sequencing used blood. The receptors were sampled from a woman older than 75 in good health.

The chain employs TRBV4-2 and TRBJ2-2, with D tentatively TRBD2 (6 bases). Trimming shortened V by 1 base and J by 6 bases, and 15 bases separated the two germline ends. Germline-derived CDR1 and CDR2 are LGHNA and YNFKEQ. The CDR3 runs 16 residues. CDR3 sequence: CASSQAFGGSPGELFF. CDR3 sequence (DNA): TGTGCCAGCAGCCAAGCTTTCGGGGGTAGTCCCGGGGAGCTGTTTTTT.

This clonotype was counted many times. The chain employs TRBV7-2 and TRBJ1-1; 10 bases map to TRBD1. This CDR3 contains 15 residues. V dropped 2 bases and J dropped 8; count of bases not matched to a gene: 8. Germline CDR1 SGHTA, CDR2 FQGNSA. The CDR3 DNA reads as TGTGCCAGCAGCTTATTTCTGCGACAGGGGGCAGAAGCTTTCTTT. It encodes CASSLFLRQGAEAFF.

The CDR3 DNA sequence: TGTACCAGCAGCTTAGGATCGGGAAGGGGTCAGCCCCAGCATTTT. Translation: CTSSLGSGRGQPQHF. The V gene is TRBV7-2, the J gene TRBJ1-5; D is perhaps TRBD1 (5 bases). Germline values: CDR1 SGHTA, CDR2 FQGNSA. Trimming stripped 1 base from V and 6 bases from J, with 13 bases between. CDR3 size: 15 residues.

CDR3 loop: CASSFGDTEAFF. In nucleotides, the CDR3 is TGTGCCAGCAGTTTTGGGGACACTGAAGCTTTCTTT. The genes are TRBV12-3 or TRBV12-4 and TRBJ1-1, with no clear D. CDR3 length: 12 residues. Between the trimmed V and J ends, which lost 3 bases and 3 bases, there was a span of 5 bases.

The chain uses TRBV27 and TRBJ1-6; D is undetermined. Germline V gene lookup returns CDR1 MNHEY and CDR2 SMNVEV (reference sequence). This CDR3 is built from 13 residues. Trimming took 4 bases from V and 9 from J, leaving 10 bases between them. The CDR3: CASSSRRASPLHF. In nucleotides, the CDR3 is TGTGCCAGCAGTTCCCGACGGGCTTCACCCCTCCACTTT.

This sequence joins TRBV9 and TRBJ1-2; possible D gene TRBD1, 6 bases. Germline CDR1 and CDR2: SGDLS and YYNGEE. The CDR3 covers 17 residues. V lost 0 bases and J 2 bases, leaving 17 bases between the germline ends. For the CDR3, the DNA is TGTGCCAGCAGCGTAGACAGGGACCAGTCAGGAAACTATGGCTACACCTTC. It codes for CASSVDRDQSGNYGYTF.

This clonotype was counted at least ten times. This chain uses TRBV2 with TRBJ2-1, with D possibly being TRBD1 or TRBD2 (6 bases each). The V gene lost 6 bases and the J gene lost 10 bases, with 19 bases spanning the gap. The CDR3 has 14 residues. From germline, CDR1 is SNHLY and CDR2 FYNNEI. CDR3 coding DNA: TGTGCCAGCAGGGTACTGAAGGGGGGAGGAGAGCAGTTCTTC. This gives the protein CASRVLKGGGEQFF.

This clonotype was counted at least ten times. This chain joins TRBV16 and TRBJ2-7; D is ambiguous. This CDR3 has 14 amino acids. Germline CDR1 and CDR2: KGHSY and FQNENV. V dropped 6 bases and J dropped 0 bases, with 12 bases sitting between them. The CDR3 sequence is CASSQDFSSYEQYF. CDR3 DNA: TGTGCCAGCAGTCAAGACTTCAGCTCCTACGAGCAGTACTTC.

This clonotype was observed at least ten times. This chain joins TRBV5-1 and TRBJ2-5; no clear D. Germline assignment: CDR1 SGHRS and CDR2 YFSETQ. The CDR3 is 15 residues long. The V gene lost 1 base and the J gene lost 2 bases, with 12 bases spanning the gap. DNA for the CDR3: TGCGCCAGCAGCTTGAGACAAGACCCACAAGAGACCCAGTACTTC. Translated, it gives CASSLRQDPQETQYF. The full variable domain, in which reference TRBV5-1 and TRBJ2-5 provide the parts outside the CDR3, is KAGVTQTPRYLIKTRGQQVTLSCSPISGHRSVSWYQQTPGQGLQFLFEYFSETQRNKGNFPGRFSGRQFSNSRSEMNVSTLELGDSALYLCASSLRQDPQETQYFGPGTRLLVL.

This clonotype was observed at least ten times. The rearrangement links TRBV6-6 to TRBJ2-3; 9 bases are a match to TRBD1. The length of the CDR3 is 13 residues. CDR1 MNHNY and CDR2 SVGAGI come from the germline V gene (reference sequence). Trimming at V came to 1 base and at J to 14 bases, leaving 7 bases not matched to a gene. CDR3 nucleotides: TGTGCCAGCAGTTACTACGCCGGGACAGGGTCGTATTTT. Translating it yields CASSYYAGTGSYF.

Concerning this clonotype itself: This may come from a read error, since a much larger clone is one base off. The V and J genes are TRBV19 and TRBJ1-1, with a possible D match to TRBD1 (6 bases). The CDR3 is made up of 15 amino acids. The V and J ends lost 7 bases and 1 base respectively, with 16 bases between them. Germline V gene data show CDR1 as LNHDA and CDR2 as SQIVND (reference sequence). CDR3 sequence (DNA): TGTGCCAGTACCCCGGGGGACATCGAGAACACTGAAGCTTTCTTT. Residues: CASTPGDIENTEAFF.

The V gene is TRBV7-9, the J gene TRBJ1-1, with no clear D. Germline V gives CDR1 SEHNR, CDR2 FQNEAQ (reference sequence). The length of the CDR3 is 15 residues. Between the trimmed V and J ends, which lost 7 bases and 4 bases, there was a span of 19 bases. The CDR3 DNA is TGTGCCAGCACGCAACCTCGGGGAGGTGGCACTGAAGCTTTCTTT. This encodes CASTQPRGGGTEAFF.

The chain combines TRBV6-5 with TRBJ1-1; D possibly corresponds to TRBD1 (5 bases). V was clipped by 0 bases and J by 0 bases, with 14 bases between them. This CDR3 has 17 residues. Germline V gives CDR1 MNHEY, CDR2 SVGAGI. CDR3 in amino acids: CASSYSSLRVLNTEAFF. For the CDR3, the DNA is TGTGCCAGCAGTTACTCGAGCCTCAGGGTATTGAACACTGAAGCTTTCTTT.

This clonotype occurred many times. The CDR3 coding sequence is TGTGCCAGCAGTTTTAATGGGGGCCGAGATACGCAGTATTTT. Protein product: CASSFNGGRDTQYF. The genes are TRBV27 and TRBJ2-3; TRBD1 is a possible D gene (6 bases). The CDR3 runs 14 residues. The germline V gene has CDR1 MNHEY and CDR2 SMNVEV (reference sequence). V was cut by 3 bases and J by 5 bases, with 12 bases left in between.

Many counts were recorded for this clonotype. This chain uses TRBV5-1 with TRBJ2-7; D gene unclear. The CDR3 spans 15 residues. The germline CDR1 and CDR2 sequences are SGHRS and YFSETQ. V was shortened by 0 bases and J by 3 bases, with 13 bases between the two germline ends. Here the CDR3 reads CASSLGTRSSYEQYF. Here the CDR3 DNA reads TGCGCCAGCAGCTTGGGGACGCGGAGCAGCTACGAGCAGTACTTC.

The rearrangement uses TRBV20-1 and TRBJ2-5; 9 nucleotides line up with TRBD1. The CDR3 length is 15 residues. CDR1 is DFQATT, CDR2 SNEGSKA, per germline (reference sequence). V was clipped by 0 bases and J by 11 bases; unmatched bases: 13. The CDR3 DNA is TGCAGTGCTAGAGATCTGTCCAATTGGGGGACAGGGCAGTACTTC. It is translated as CSARDLSNWGTGQYF.

A note on this clonotype: Just one base apart from a much larger clone, this may be a read error. The rearrangement links TRBV6-5 to TRBJ2-1, with D tentatively TRBD1 or TRBD2 (5 bases each). The CDR3 contains 13 residues. Germline V CDR1 and CDR2: MNHEY, SVGAGI. Trimming took 1 base from V and 13 from J, leaving 14 bases between them. CDR3 nucleotide sequence: TGTGCCAGCAGTTACTTCGTGGGGGAGACCCAGTTCTTC. This codes for CASSYFVGETQFF.

The V call is TRBV11-1, the J call TRBJ1-1; no clear D. The CDR3 covers 12 residues. Germline CDR1 is SGHAT and CDR2 is FQDESV (reference sequence). V was clipped by 5 bases and J by 4 bases, with 8 bases between them. CDR3 region: CASSHRFTEAFF. The CDR3 nucleotides are TGTGCCAGCAGCCACCGTTTCACTGAAGCTTTCTTT.

The sample holds many counts of this clonotype. In nucleotides, the CDR3 is TGTGCCAGCAGCTCTATACAGGGTGGCGAGCAGTACTTC. It is translated as CASSSIQGGEQYF. The V gene is TRBV7-6, the J gene TRBJ2-5; tentative D call: TRBD1 (6 bases). Near its end, the DNA agrees better with TRBJ2-7, so the J call may be wrong. CDR1 is SGHVS and CDR2 is FNYEAQ in the germline V gene. This CDR3 contains 13 residues.

This rearrangement joins TRBV19 to TRBJ1-1, with TRBD1 identical over 7 bases. CDR1 is LNHDA, CDR2 SQIVND, per germline (reference sequence). V gave up 8 bases and J gave up 4 bases; unmatched junction bases: 7. The CDR3 consists of 13 residues. Written as DNA, the CDR3 is TGTGCCAGTGACACCAGGGGGGGCACTGAAGCTTTCTTT. Translating it yields CASDTRGGTEAFF.

Many counts were recorded for this clonotype. V gene TRBV3-1 combines with J gene TRBJ2-5, with TRBD1 matching 8 bases. This CDR3 spans 16 amino acids. J gave up 7 bases and V 4 bases, and 14 bases lay outside the gene matches. The germline V gene has CDR1 LGHDT and CDR2 YNNKEL (reference sequence). The CDR3 reads CASSRGGQGSAGTQYF. In nucleotides, the CDR3 is TGTGCCAGCAGCCGCGGCGGACAGGGCTCCGCCGGGACCCAGTACTTC.

This clonotype showed up many times. The chain recombines TRBV7-9 with TRBJ1-4, with TRBD1 matching 7 bases. This CDR3 contains 16 residues. Germline CDR1 is SEHNR and CDR2 is FQNEAQ (reference sequence). The V gene end was trimmed by 5 bases and the J gene end by 4 bases; junction bases not matched to a gene: 10. CDR3 sequence reads: CASSKDGTVFNEKLFF. CDR3 DNA: TGTGCCAGCAGCAAAGATGGGACAGTCTTTAATGAAAAACTGTTTTTT.

This clonotype was seen repeatedly, ten times or more. This chain uses TRBV3-1 with TRBJ2-6, with D tentatively TRBD2 (6 bases). This CDR3 has 18 amino acids. Germline CDR1 is LGHDT and CDR2 is YNNKEL (reference sequence). The V end lost 2 bases, the J end lost 4 bases, and 18 bases lay between the germline ends. The CDR3, as DNA: TGTGCCAGCAGCCAATATTCTCGAGGAGGGAGCGGGGCCAACGTCCTGACTTTC. Residues: CASSQYSRGGSGANVLTF.

The rearrangement joins TRBV13 to TRBJ1-1, with D maybe TRBD1 (5 bases). The V end was cut by 2 bases, the J end by 0 bases, with 22 bases between. The CDR3 is 19 residues long. In germline, CDR1 is PRHDT, CDR2 FYEKMQ (reference sequence). The CDR3 sequence is CASSLMQGKRFTMNTEAFF. In DNA, the CDR3 is TGTGCCAGCAGCTTAATGCAGGGTAAGAGGTTCACTATGAACACTGAAGCTTTCTTT.

The chain employs TRBV3-1 and TRBJ2-2; tentatively, D is TRBD2 (6 bases). CDR3 length equals 16 residues. Germline V gene sequence: CDR1 LGHDT, CDR2 YNNKEL (reference sequence). V was trimmed by 4 bases and J by 0 bases, leaving 12 bases between them. The CDR3 sequence is CASSRNSGSNTGELFF. DNA for the CDR3: TGTGCCAGCAGCCGGAATAGCGGCTCGAACACCGGGGAGCTGTTTTTT.

This clonotype was picked up many times. V gene TRBV7-2 combines with J gene TRBJ2-6; D call uncertain. Germline V gene data show CDR1 as SGHTA and CDR2 as FQGNSA. Trimming pared 1 base from V and 0 bases from J, leaving 16 bases between. The CDR3 spans 19 residues. The CDR3 nucleotides are TGTGCCAGCAGCTTAGTTGAGGTGCTCGGATACTCTGGGGCCAACGTCCTGACTTTC. It is translated as CASSLVEVLGYSGANVLTF. Filled out from reference TRBV7-2 and TRBJ2-6, the complete variable domain reads GAGVSQSPSNKVTEKGKDVELRCDPISGHTALYWYRQSLGQGLEFLIYFQGNSAPDKSGLPSDRFSAERTGGSVSTLTIQRTQQEDSAVYLCASSLVEVLGYSGANVLTFGAGSRLTVL.

The table lists this clonotype with a count of one. A read error may be the cause here, since a much bigger clone is one base away. CDR3 protein: CASSYGGRGNEQFF. The CDR3 nucleotides read TGTGCCAGCAGTTACGGCGGGCGGGGCAATGAGCAGTTCTTC. The J gene is TRBJ2-1, the V gene TRBV6-2 or TRBV6-3; weak D call: TRBD2 (6 bases). The CDR3 spans 14 residues. V was clipped by 2 bases and J by 6 bases, with 11 bases between them. Germline V CDR1 and CDR2: MNHEY, SVGEGT.

With respect to this clonotype: This may come from a read error, since a much larger clone is one base off. The chain links TRBV6-5 to TRBJ2-5; no clear D gene. CDR1 MNHEY and CDR2 SVGAGI come from the germline V gene. The CDR3 consists of 13 residues. As DNA, the CDR3 is TGTGCCAGCAGGTACTCTGGAGACGAGACCCAGTACTTC. Protein: CASRYSGDETQYF.

This clonotype was counted ten times or more. The J gene is TRBJ2-1, the V gene TRBV19, with 7 bases identical to TRBD2. V lost 8 bases and J lost 9; bases outside the gene matches: 16. The length of the CDR3 is 15 residues. Germline CDR1 and CDR2: LNHDA and SQIVND (reference sequence). This chain's CDR3 is CASLLLGGSRSEQFF. The CDR3 coding sequence is TGTGCCAGTCTACTACTGGGGGGGAGCCGGAGTGAGCAGTTCTTC.

This clonotype was recorded at least ten times. This sequence joins TRBV2 and TRBJ2-1; a weak D match, TRBD2 (5 bases). The germline gives CDR1 SNHLY, CDR2 FYNNEI. This CDR3 comprises 15 residues. The V and J ends lost 4 bases and 2 bases respectively, with 12 bases between them. DNA of the CDR3: TGTGCCAGCAGTGTATCCGGGGATACCTACAATGAGCAGTTCTTC. This sequence encodes CASSVSGDTYNEQFF.

Turning to this clonotype: This sequence may be a read error, since a much larger clone differs from it by one base. The chain joins TRBV30 to TRBJ2-1, with 11 bases matching TRBD2. Trimming cost V 8 bases and J 6 bases; bases outside gene matches: 9. From germline, CDR1 is GTSNPN and CDR2 SVGIG (reference sequence). The CDR3 spans 14 residues. CDR3 DNA sequence: TGTGCCCTCCGGCTAGCGGGGGGTCGCAATGAGCAGTTCTTC. It codes for CALRLAGGRNEQFF.

This clonotype showed up just a few times. The junction departs from the called germline gene at one end, perhaps through a read error. This chain connects TRBV12-3 or TRBV12-4 to TRBJ1-2, with D possibly TRBD1 on 6 matching bases. This CDR3 has 14 amino acids. The CDR3, as DNA: TGTGCCAGTGGTTGGGCAGGGGCTAACTATGACTACACCTTC. This sequence encodes CASGWAGANYDYTF.